Listed below are T cell receptor beta chains from one sample, sequenced in a study of beta chain features in type 1 diabetes. Repertoires were generated with immunoSEQ multiplex PCR, while TCRdb's copy carries only in-frame clones and drops some. The sample has 600,000 or so clones, 12% seen once. The sample taken for sequencing was naive CD4+ T cells from blood. Source of these receptors: a man aged 25-45 years with type 1 diabetes. Each CDR3 is given with its conserved first and last residue. Each record gives: D gene, V gene, clone size, J gene, CDR3 DNA, CDR3 protein. The D gene is left open where the match is weak. Expanded clones are given a class, and other clones once, few, many or no size at all.

D gene: TRBD1; V gene: TRBV19; clone size: few; J gene: TRBJ1-2; CDR3 DNA: TGTGCCAGTAGTTCTGGACAGGGGGATGGTGGCTACACCTTC; CDR3 protein: CASSSGQGDGGYTF
D gene: .; V gene: TRBV7-3; clone size: .; J gene: TRBJ2-3; CDR3 DNA: TGTGCCAGCAGCTCTAGCCTAACCACAGATACGCAGTATTTT; CDR3 protein: CASSSSLTTDTQYF
D gene: .; V gene: TRBV7-9; clone size: .; J gene: TRBJ2-7; CDR3 DNA: TGTGCCAGCAGCCTGCAGTCCGAAGCCTACGAGCAGTACTTC; CDR3 protein: CASSLQSEAYEQYF
D gene: TRBD2; V gene: TRBV7-2; clone size: few; J gene: TRBJ2-1; CDR3 DNA: TGTGCCAGCAGCTTAGTGGTCAGCGGGGGTTATGAGCAGTTCTTC; CDR3 protein: CASSLVVSGGYEQFF
D gene: TRBD1; V gene: TRBV18; clone size: .; J gene: TRBJ2-7; CDR3 DNA: TGTGCCAGCTCACCGATAGTGACAGGGGGGTCCTACGAGCAGTACTTC; CDR3 protein: CASSPIVTGGSYEQYF
D gene: .; V gene: TRBV29-1; clone size: .; J gene: TRBJ2-7; CDR3 DNA: TGCAGCGCTGGGTCAGGGGACTACGAGCAGTACTTC; CDR3 protein: CSAGSGDYEQYF
D gene: .; V gene: TRBV7-2; clone size: few; J gene: TRBJ1-2; CDR3 DNA: TGTGCCAGCAGCCGTCAATTTGGCTACACCTTC; CDR3 protein: CASSRQFGYTF
D gene: .; V gene: TRBV5-1; clone size: .; J gene: TRBJ2-1; CDR3 DNA: TGCGCCAGCAGCTCACAGGGAATTGAGCAGTTCTTC; CDR3 protein: CASSSQGIEQFF
D gene: .; V gene: TRBV4-3; clone size: few; J gene: TRBJ2-1; CDR3 DNA: TGCGCCAGCAGCCAAGATCAGGGGAACAGGGCGGGGGACCTCAATGAGCAGTTCTTC; CDR3 protein: CASSQDQGNRAGDLNEQFF
D gene: .; V gene: TRBV7-9; clone size: .; J gene: TRBJ1-1; CDR3 DNA: TGTGCCAGCAGCTTAGGCGAGGGGACTGAAGCTTTCTTT; CDR3 protein: CASSLGEGTEAFF
D gene: .; V gene: TRBV19; clone size: few; J gene: TRBJ1-2; CDR3 DNA: TGTGCCAGTACCCCAGCCCGGGGAAATGACTATGGCTACACCTTC; CDR3 protein: CASTPARGNDYGYTF
D gene: .; V gene: TRBV13; clone size: .; J gene: TRBJ1-3; CDR3 DNA: TGTGCCAGCAGCTTAGCGGCGGGGCCAGGAAACACCATATATTTT; CDR3 protein: CASSLAAGPGNTIYF
D gene: .; V gene: TRBV6-5; clone size: few; J gene: TRBJ2-1; CDR3 DNA: TGTGCCAGCACTATACAGGGGGGGAATGAGCAGTTCTTC; CDR3 protein: CASTIQGGNEQFF
D gene: .; V gene: TRBV13; clone size: .; J gene: TRBJ2-3; CDR3 DNA: TGTGCCAGCAGCCTTCACCGCCTAGCAGATACGCAGTATTTT; CDR3 protein: CASSLHRLADTQYF
D gene: .; V gene: TRBV2; clone size: few; J gene: TRBJ2-7; CDR3 DNA: TGTGCCAGCGTTGGCAGAGACTCCTACGAGCAGTACTTC; CDR3 protein: CASVGRDSYEQYF
D gene: TRBD1; V gene: TRBV5-1; clone size: few; J gene: TRBJ2-7; CDR3 DNA: TGCGCCAGCAGCCCCGGGACAGGGTTTCACGAGCAGTACTTC; CDR3 protein: CASSPGTGFHEQYF
D gene: .; V gene: TRBV11-3; clone size: .; J gene: TRBJ2-2; CDR3 DNA: TGTGCCAGCAGCTTCATCACCGGGGAGCTGTTTTTT; CDR3 protein: CASSFITGELFF
D gene: TRBD1; V gene: TRBV7-2; clone size: .; J gene: TRBJ1-2; CDR3 DNA: TGTGCCAGCAGCTTGATACAGGGGGGCTATGGCTACACCTTC; CDR3 protein: CASSLIQGGYGYTF
D gene: .; V gene: TRBV25-1; clone size: .; J gene: TRBJ1-4; CDR3 DNA: TGTGCCAGCAGTGAATACCAAGCTACCCGGGGGGGAAAACTGTTTTTT; CDR3 protein: CASSEYQATRGGKLFF
D gene: .; V gene: TRBV7-9; clone size: .; J gene: TRBJ2-5; CDR3 DNA: TGTGCCTCAAGTCTGGCAGTGCAAGAGACCCAGTACTTC; CDR3 protein: CASSLAVQETQYF
D gene: .; V gene: TRBV19; clone size: .; J gene: TRBJ1-5; CDR3 DNA: TGTGCCAGTAGTTCCTCGACAGGCGATCAGCCCCAGCATTTT; CDR3 protein: CASSSSTGDQPQHF
D gene: .; V gene: TRBV19; clone size: .; J gene: TRBJ2-7; CDR3 DNA: TGTGCCACCTCCTACCGAGGGGACCACGAGCAGTACTTC; CDR3 protein: CATSYRGDHEQYF
D gene: .; V gene: TRBV16; clone size: .; J gene: TRBJ2-7; CDR3 DNA: TGTGCCAGCAGCCAAGATCAGGGATTCTCGAGCTCCTACGAGCAGTACTTC; CDR3 protein: CASSQDQGFSSSYEQYF
D gene: .; V gene: TRBV28; clone size: .; J gene: TRBJ2-1; CDR3 DNA: TGTGCCAGCAGTCCGGGAAAATTCGCTAAGGACAATGAGCAGTTCTTC; CDR3 protein: CASSPGKFAKDNEQFF
D gene: .; V gene: TRBV6-5; clone size: .; J gene: TRBJ1-2; CDR3 DNA: TGTGCCAGCAGTTACGGGTTTTATGGCTACACCTTC; CDR3 protein: CASSYGFYGYTF
D gene: .; V gene: TRBV6-5; clone size: few; J gene: TRBJ1-5; CDR3 DNA: TGTGCCAGCAGCTTGTGGTCGGGCAATCAGCCCCAGCATTTT; CDR3 protein: CASSLWSGNQPQHF
D gene: TRBD1; V gene: TRBV28; clone size: .; J gene: TRBJ1-2; CDR3 DNA: TGTGCCAGCAGTTTGGGACAGGGGCCCTATGGCTACACCTTC; CDR3 protein: CASSLGQGPYGYTF
D gene: TRBD1; V gene: TRBV7-2; clone size: .; J gene: TRBJ2-2; CDR3 DNA: TGTGCCAGCAGCTTCCGGCAGGGGGTGGACACCGGGGAGCTGTTTTTT; CDR3 protein: CASSFRQGVDTGELFF
D gene: .; V gene: TRBV20-1; clone size: .; J gene: TRBJ1-3; CDR3 DNA: TGCAGTGCTCATCAGGGAAACACCATATATTTT; CDR3 protein: CSAHQGNTIYF